This T cell receptor beta chain was captured by sequencing in a study of response to subunit inactivated influenza vaccine. Points on this clonotype: Its matching antigen is unknown.

TCRdb used MiXCR to reprocess the RT-PCR reads, holding one entry per CDR3 protein. The table records hundreds of thousands of distinct CDR3 sequences, approximately 12% of them present only once. Study-wide points: Each seasonal flu vaccination may recruit only limited new T cells, authors suggested.

Germline CDR1 reads MNHNS; CDR2 reads SASEGT. V was pared by 4 bases and J by 8 bases, with 16 bases of the junction left unmatched. The CDR3 runs to 16 residues. The clonotype was recovered from a man in his forties or fifties who received an inactivated influenza vaccine. V gene TRBV6-1 combines with J gene TRBJ1-2; the match to TRBD1 covers 7 bases. The sample was PBMCs from blood, taken on the day of vaccination. This chain's CDR3 is CASSARIPRGSLGYTF. CDR3 sequence (DNA): TGTGCCAGCAGTGCTCGAATACCCAGGGGGAGCCTGGGCTACACCTTC.